This TCR beta chain was sequenced for a study of beta chain features in type 1 diabetes (dated by TCRdb to 2017 to 2018). Describing the broader study: No differences in mean age, gender distribution, total cell number or subset yield were found between patients and healthy donors. A total of approximately 100,000,000 sorted cells were examined across all samples, and the number of cells per subset was strongly correlated with RNA yield. Regulatory and stem cell-like memory subsets were isolated from only 8 patients and roughly 8 healthy donors, whereas naive and central memory subsets came from all 28 donors. In the study, TCRB repertoires of sorted circulating CD4+ T cell subsets from recently diagnosed type 1 diabetes patients were compared with those of matched healthy donors.

A single peripheral blood draw of about 116 mL on average was collected from each donor into heparinised tubes. A BD FACSAria II was used to sort naive, central memory, regulatory and stem cell-like memory CD4+ T cells with a panel that included CD45RO, CCR7, CD25, CD127, CD95 and CD27. Every sorted population had a purity above 98%. PBMCs were separated immediately by Lymphoprep density gradient centrifugation and were stained directly, without being cultured. So that batch effects would be minimized, each experiment stained and sorted samples in pairs, pairing one healthy donor with one patient. There are a few counts of this clone. What antigen it recognizes has not been identified. Nothing much larger sits one base from this clone, and base qualities are not available. From V the trimming removes 5 bases and from J it removes 5 bases, while the gene matches leave 17 bases of the junction unaccounted for. Reading the germline V gene (reference sequence) gives CDR1 SEHNR and CDR2 FQNEAQ. The CDR3 sequence holds 18 residues, the cysteine and phenylalanine included. Only the CDR3 region is kept as DNA, spanning 54 bases read in frame from base 1.

What the work shows at the level of the full study, not this receptor alone: Patients with type 1 diabetes made fewer insertions and deleted more nucleotides at VDJ recombination sites, implying thymic rearrangement abnormalities. Sequencing cDNA rather than genomic DNA could over-represent highly expressing activated cells, although activation and CD3 levels did not differ between groups. Because the HLA sub-analyses included only small numbers of individuals, any influence of HLA type on TCRB rearrangement was left unresolved. Type 1 diabetes patients showed a moderate but significant shortening of TCRB CDR3 length in all four CD4+ subsets. Shorter templates might have been favored by PCR, but patient and control samples were amplified and corrected together, so both groups would have been affected equally by any skew. Naive, central memory and regulatory TCRB repertoires appeared to be more similar among patients than among healthy donors.

The entire isolated RNA was reverse transcribed using the High Capacity cDNA Reverse Transcription Kit, and thus expressed TCRB transcripts were sequenced. Naive, central memory and regulatory T cell samples underwent deep immunoSEQ sequencing, averaging around 3.7 million total reads per sample. Sorted cells were lysed in RLT buffer and RNA was extracted with DNase-treated RNeasy Micro or Mini kits, depending on cell number. To prevent cross-contamination, every cell subset was processed on its own, while patient and healthy donor samples were processed together. The immunoSEQ multiplex PCR was used to amplify TCRB sequences from cDNA, yielding 87-bp fragments that span the CDR3 region. Sequencing of the amplicons was performed on the Illumina HiSeq platform. The original methods were these. PCR bias was computationally corrected using synthetic template baselines, reads within Hamming distance 2 were collapsed, and singletons that could not be merged were discarded. Reads were aligned against IMGT so that V, D and J genes, CDR3 length and insertions or deletions at six rearrangement sites could be assigned. Within each subset, clonotype counts were normalized to the number of sorted cells before true diversity and Gini coefficients were calculated with the tcR R package. The overlap coefficient, calculated on TCRB nucleotide sequences, was used to quantify repertoire sharing. In TCRdb, the immuneACCESS table is reduced to in-frame sequences with V and J assigned. These tables do not hold every clone; where another copy was compared, an unresolved V gene accounts for under half, and the others remain unexplained. The DNA was the basis for D and trimming; V, J and clone size are from that table. The sample profile shows more than 130,000 clones; 6.9% of them were found once. Of the sample, roughly 1.5% is held by the ten largest clones.

Material for sequencing was central memory CD4+ T cells from blood. In this chain, TRBV7-9 is recombined with TRBJ2-5, and 10 junctional nucleotides match TRBD2. This clonotype was sampled from a woman younger than 45 in good health. The CDR3 here reads CASSGPGTSDWVGETQYF. Read as DNA, the sequence is TGTGCCAGCAGCGGACCCGGGACTAGCGACTGGGTGGGGGAGACCCAGTACTTC.